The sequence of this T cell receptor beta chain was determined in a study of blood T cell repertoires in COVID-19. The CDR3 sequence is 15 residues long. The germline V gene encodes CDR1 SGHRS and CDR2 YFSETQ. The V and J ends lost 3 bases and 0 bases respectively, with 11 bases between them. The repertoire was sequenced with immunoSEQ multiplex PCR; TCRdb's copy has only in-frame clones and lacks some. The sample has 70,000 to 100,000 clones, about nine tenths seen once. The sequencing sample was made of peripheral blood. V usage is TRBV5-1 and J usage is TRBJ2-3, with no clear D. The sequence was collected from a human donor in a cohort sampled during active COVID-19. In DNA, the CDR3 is TGCGCCAGCAGCTACGGAGCGTCTAGCACAGATACGCAGTATTTT. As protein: CASSYGASSTDTQYF.